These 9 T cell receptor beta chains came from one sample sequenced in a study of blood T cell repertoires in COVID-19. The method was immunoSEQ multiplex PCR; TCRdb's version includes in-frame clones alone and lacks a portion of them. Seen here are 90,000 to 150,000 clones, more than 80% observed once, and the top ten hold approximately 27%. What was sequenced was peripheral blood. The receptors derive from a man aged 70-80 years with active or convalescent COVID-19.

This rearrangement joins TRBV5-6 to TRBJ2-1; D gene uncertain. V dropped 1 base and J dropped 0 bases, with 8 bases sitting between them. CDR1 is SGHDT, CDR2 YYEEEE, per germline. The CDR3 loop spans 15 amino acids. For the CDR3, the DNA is TGTGCCAGCAGCTTGAGGCTAGACTCCTACAATGAGCAGTTCTTC. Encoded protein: CASSLRLDSYNEQFF.

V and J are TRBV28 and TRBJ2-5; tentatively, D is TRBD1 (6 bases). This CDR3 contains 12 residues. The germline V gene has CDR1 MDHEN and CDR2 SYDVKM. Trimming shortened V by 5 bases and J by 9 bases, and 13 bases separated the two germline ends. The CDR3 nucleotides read TGTGCCAGCAGTCTCCCCCCAGGGGCCCAGTACTTC. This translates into CASSLPPGAQYF.

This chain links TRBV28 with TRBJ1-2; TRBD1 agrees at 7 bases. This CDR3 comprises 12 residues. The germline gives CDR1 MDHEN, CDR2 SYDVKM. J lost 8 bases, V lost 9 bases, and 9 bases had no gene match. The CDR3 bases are TGTGCCAGTCGGGAACAGGGGCGAGGCTACACCTTC. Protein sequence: CASREQGRGYTF.

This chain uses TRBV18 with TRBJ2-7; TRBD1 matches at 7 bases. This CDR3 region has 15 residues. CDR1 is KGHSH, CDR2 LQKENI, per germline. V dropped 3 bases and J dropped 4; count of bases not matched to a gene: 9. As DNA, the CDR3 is TGTGCCAGCTCACCTTTGATTCCGGGACAGTACGAGCAGTACTTC. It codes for CASSPLIPGQYEQYF.

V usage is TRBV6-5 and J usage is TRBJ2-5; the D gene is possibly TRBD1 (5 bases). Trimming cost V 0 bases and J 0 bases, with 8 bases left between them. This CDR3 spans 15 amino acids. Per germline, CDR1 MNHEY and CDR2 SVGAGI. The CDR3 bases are TGTGCCAGCAGTTACTCCCCAGGGAACCAAGAGACCCAGTACTTC. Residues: CASSYSPGNQETQYF.

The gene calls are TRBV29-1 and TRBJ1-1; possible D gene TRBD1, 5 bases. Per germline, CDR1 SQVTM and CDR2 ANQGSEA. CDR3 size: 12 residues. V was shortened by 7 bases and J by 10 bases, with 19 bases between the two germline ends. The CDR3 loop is CSAQRDLQGAFF. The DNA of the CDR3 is TGCAGCGCCCAAAGGGACTTACAAGGAGCTTTCTTT.

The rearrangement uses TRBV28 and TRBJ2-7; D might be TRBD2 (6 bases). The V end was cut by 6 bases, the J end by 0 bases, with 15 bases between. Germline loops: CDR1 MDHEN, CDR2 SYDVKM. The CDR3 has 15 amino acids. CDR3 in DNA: TGTGCCAGCAGCCCCGGGGCGGGGAGCTCCTACGAGCAGTACTTC. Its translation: CASSPGAGSSYEQYF. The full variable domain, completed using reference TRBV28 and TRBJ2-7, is DVKVTQSSRYLVKRTGEKVFLECVQDMDHENMFWYRQDPGLGLRLIYFSYDVKMKEKGDIPEGYSVSREKKERFSLILESASTNQTSMYLCASSPGAGSSYEQYFGPGTRLTVT.

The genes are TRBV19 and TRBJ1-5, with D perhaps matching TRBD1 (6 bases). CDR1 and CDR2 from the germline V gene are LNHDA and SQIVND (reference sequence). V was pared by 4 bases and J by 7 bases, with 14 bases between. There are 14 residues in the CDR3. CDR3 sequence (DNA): TGTGCCAGTAGTACCCGGCCAGGGGTGCAGCCCCAGCATTTT. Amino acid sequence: CASSTRPGVQPQHF.

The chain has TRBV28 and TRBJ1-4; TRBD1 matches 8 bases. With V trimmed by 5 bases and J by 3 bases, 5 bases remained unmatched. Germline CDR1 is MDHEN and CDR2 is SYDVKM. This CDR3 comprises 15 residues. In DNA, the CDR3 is TGTGCCAGCAGTCCGGCACAGGGGGCTAATGAAAAACTGTTTTTT. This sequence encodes CASSPAQGANEKLFF.